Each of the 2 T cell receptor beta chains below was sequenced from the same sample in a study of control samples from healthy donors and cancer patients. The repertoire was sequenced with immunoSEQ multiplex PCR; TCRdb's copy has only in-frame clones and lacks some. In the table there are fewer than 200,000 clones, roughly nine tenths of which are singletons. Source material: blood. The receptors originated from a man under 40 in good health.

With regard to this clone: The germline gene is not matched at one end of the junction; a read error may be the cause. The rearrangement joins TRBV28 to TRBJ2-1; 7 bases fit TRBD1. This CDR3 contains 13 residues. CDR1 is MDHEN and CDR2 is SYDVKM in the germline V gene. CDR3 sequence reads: CASSLDRAPSPIF. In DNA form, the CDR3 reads TGTGCCAGCAGCCTTGACAGGGCCCCCTCCCCGATCTTC.

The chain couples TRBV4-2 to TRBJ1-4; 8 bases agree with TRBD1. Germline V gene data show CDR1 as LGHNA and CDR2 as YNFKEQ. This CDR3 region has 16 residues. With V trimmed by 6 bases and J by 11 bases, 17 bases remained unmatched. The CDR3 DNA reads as TGTGCCAGCAGTCCAAAAAACCGGGACAGGTCTAAGAAACTGTTTTTT. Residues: CASSPKNRDRSKKLFF.